The present T cell receptor beta chain was sequenced within a study of blood T cell repertoires in COVID-19. Study information: PBMCs, B-cell-depleted T cells, or T cells were the source of the cDNA or gDNA that made up the material.

Original methodology: Reference gene primer amplification gave estimated nucleated cell counts. TCRdb's table, derived via immunoSEQ multiplex PCR, lists solely in-frame clones and lacks some. V and J calls and clone size follow that table, whereas D and trimming were derived from the DNA. The sample carries approximately 230,000 clones, 87% recorded once. The sequence was collected from a woman in her twenties or thirties with acute COVID-19. The sample was PBMCs or T cells enriched from blood (not recorded which).

CDR3 coding DNA: TGCGCCAGCAGTCATCATGATGAGCCCTGCACAGATACGCAGTATTTT. Residues: CASSHHDEPCTDTQYF. The J gene is TRBJ2-3, the V gene TRBV23-1; no clear D gene. TRBV23-1 is designated an ORF whose function remains uncertain. This CDR3 is 16 amino acids long. Trimming removed 3 bases at V and 1 base at J, with 14 bases between.